Below are 26 T cell receptor beta chains sequenced from a single sample in a study of T cell responses to AZD1222 COVID-19 vaccine. TCRdb's copy holds only in-frame clones and misses some; the assay was immunoSEQ multiplex PCR. There are approximately 130,000 clones in the sample; 85% to 90% occur only once, and 3% lies in the top ten. The sequenced sample was peripheral blood, obtained 28 days after the second AZD1222 dose. The receptors were sampled from an adult who received the AZD1222 COVID-19 vaccine.

This sequence joins TRBV6-2 or TRBV6-3 and TRBJ1-2; 8 nucleotides match TRBD1. Per the germline V gene, CDR1 is MNHEY and CDR2 is SVGEGT. This CDR3 is built from 18 residues. Trimming at V came to 5 bases and at J to 5 bases, leaving 19 bases not matched to a gene. CDR3 nucleotide sequence: TGTGCCAGCAGTACGAAGACCCTGGACAGGGCATCTGGTTATGGCTACACCTTC. Translated, it gives CASSTKTLDRASGYGYTF.

This chain uses TRBV9 with TRBJ1-1, with D maybe TRBD1 (6 bases). CDR3 length equals 15 residues. The V gene lost 3 bases and the J gene lost 1 base, with 13 bases spanning the gap. Germline lookup yields CDR1 SGDLS and CDR2 YYNGEE. The CDR3 loop reads CASSEGVQTNTEAFF. The CDR3 DNA follows: TGTGCCAGCAGCGAGGGGGTACAGACGAACACTGAAGCTTTCTTT.

The count of this clone is one. V and J are TRBV30 and TRBJ1-3; perhaps TRBD1 as D (5 bases). Germline V gives CDR1 GTSNPN, CDR2 SVGIG (reference sequence). The CDR3 spans 12 residues. Between the trimmed V and J ends, which lost 4 bases and 6 bases, there was a span of 10 bases. CDR3 in DNA: TGTGCCTGGAATCAGGGCCAAAACACCATATATTTT. Translation: CAWNQGQNTIYF.

V is TRBV11-2 and J is TRBJ1-1; D unresolved. The germline gives CDR1 SGHAT, CDR2 FQNNGV. Trimming took 3 bases from V and 1 from J, leaving 6 bases between them. This CDR3 contains 13 residues. CDR3: CASSFGQNTEAFF. In DNA, the CDR3 is TGTGCCAGCAGCTTCGGGCAGAACACTGAAGCTTTCTTT. Full variable domain (missing parts from reference TRBV11-2 and TRBJ1-1): EAGVAQSPRYKIIEKRQSVAFWCNPISGHATLYWYQQILGQGPKLLIQFQNNGVVDDSQLPKDRFSAERLKGVDSTLKIQPAKLEDSAVYLCASSFGQNTEAFFGQGTRLTVV.

V usage is TRBV10-3 and J usage is TRBJ1-5, with 12 bases that match TRBD1. This CDR3 comprises 18 residues. Germline CDR1 ENHRY, CDR2 SYGVKD. Unmatched junction bases numbered 5, after V lost 2 bases and J lost 0 bases. The CDR3 DNA reads TGTGCCATCAGTGAGGGGACAGGGGGCATGTATAGCAATCAGCCCCAGCATTTT. Amino acids: CAISEGTGGMYSNQPQHF.

As regards this clone: This specimen includes other DNA sequences encoding the same CDR3. In DNA, the CDR3 is TGTGCCAGTAGCATAACGGGGAACACTGAAGCTTTCTTT. Amino acid sequence: CASSITGNTEAFF. V usage is TRBV19 and J usage is TRBJ1-1; D is uncertain. V was shortened by 6 bases and J by 1 base, with 9 bases between the two germline ends. CDR1 LNHDA and CDR2 SQIVND come from the germline V gene (reference sequence). CDR3 length: 13 residues. The entire variable domain, with the rest obtained from reference TRBV19 and TRBJ1-1, is as follows: DGGITQSPKYLFRKEGQNVTLSCEQNLNHDAMYWYRQDPGQGLRLIYYSQIVNDFQKGDIAEGYSVSREKKESFPLTVTSAQKNPTAFYLCASSITGNTEAFFGQGTRLTVV.

V usage is TRBV7-8 and J usage is TRBJ1-4; D call uncertain. The V and J ends lost 2 bases and 7 bases respectively, with 11 bases between them. The germline V gene encodes CDR1 SGHVS and CDR2 FQNEAQ. CDR3 length: 14 residues. The CDR3 here is CASSLRNNGEKLFF. CDR3 in DNA: TGTGCCAGCAGCTTACGGAACAACGGTGAAAAACTGTTTTTT.

This chain links TRBV3-1 (or the pseudogene TRBV3-2) with TRBJ1-2; TRBD1 is a possible D gene (6 bases). Trimming removed 4 bases from V and 4 bases from J, with 10 bases in between. The CDR3 spans 13 residues. Germline CDR1 reads LGHDT; CDR2 reads YNNKEL (reference sequence). This CDR3 reads CASSLRGSYGYTF. The DNA of the CDR3 is TGTGCCAGCAGCCTAAGGGGGAGCTATGGCTACACCTTC.

V and J are TRBV6-5 and TRBJ1-6, with 8 positions matching TRBD1. The CDR3 runs 14 residues. Looked up from germline, CDR1 is MNHEY and CDR2 is SVGAGI. The V gene end was trimmed by 7 bases and the J gene end by 8 bases; junction bases not matched to a gene: 7. CDR3 nucleotide sequence: TGTGCCAGCACTCCGGACAGGGTTTATTCACCCCTCCACTTT. Encoded protein: CASTPDRVYSPLHF.

This clone has only one observation. This chain uses TRBV15 with TRBJ1-2; D remains ambiguous. This CDR3 contains 15 residues. V was cut by 1 base and J by 5 bases, with 14 bases left in between. CDR1 LNHNV and CDR2 YYDKDF come from the germline V gene (reference sequence). The CDR3 DNA reads as TGTGCCACCAGCAGAGGGGCGCCACCCACTTATGGCTACACCTTC. This translates into CATSRGAPPTYGYTF.

This clone was seen only once. The chain is built from TRBV29-1 and TRBJ1-1; tentatively, D is TRBD1 (5 bases). This CDR3 is 13 amino acids long. Germline-derived CDR1 and CDR2 are SQVTM and ANQGSEA. Trimming took 7 bases from V and 4 from J, leaving 16 bases between them. CDR3 nucleotide sequence: TGCAGCGCCCTATCCCGGGGGGGCACTGAAGCTTTCTTT. This sequence encodes CSALSRGGTEAFF.

The V and J genes are TRBV5-1 and TRBJ2-7; D possibly corresponds to TRBD2 (6 bases). The CDR3 runs 16 residues. Trimming cost V 3 bases and J 1 base, with 17 bases left between them. CDR1 SGHRS and CDR2 YFSETQ come from the germline V gene. Written as DNA, the CDR3 is TGCGCCAGCAGCTCGGGGGACGCATTCAAATCCTACGAGCAGTACTTC. This encodes CASSSGDAFKSYEQYF.

The J gene is TRBJ2-3, the V gene TRBV5-5, with unresolved D. Germline CDR1 and CDR2: SGHKS and YYEKEE (reference sequence). Trimming took 0 bases from V and 2 from J, leaving 7 bases between them. This CDR3 has 14 residues. The CDR3 DNA sequence: TGTGCCAGCAGCTTGGTACAGTACACAGATACGCAGTATTTT. Protein sequence: CASSLVQYTDTQYF.

This clone appeared a single time. At the DNA level, this CDR3 is encoded by other sequences in the same sample as well. V usage is TRBV2 and J usage is TRBJ1-1; D is uncertain. Trimming pared 3 bases from V and 0 bases from J, leaving 5 bases between. Germline values: CDR1 SNHLY, CDR2 FYNNEI. This CDR3 contains 13 residues. The CDR3 nucleotides are TGTGCCAGCAGTGAGGGGATGAACACTGAAGCTTTCTTT. Amino acid sequence: CASSEGMNTEAFF.

The CDR3 region is CASRTGRLVEQYF. In DNA, the CDR3 is TGTGCCAGCAGGACAGGGAGGCTTGTTGAGCAGTACTTC. The chain employs TRBV2 and TRBJ2-7; D might be TRBD1 (7 bases). CDR3 size: 13 residues. Trimming shortened V by 6 bases and J by 7 bases, and 16 bases separated the two germline ends. Germline values: CDR1 SNHLY, CDR2 FYNNEI.

This rearrangement joins TRBV30 to TRBJ1-5, with D hard to call. The V gene's germline CDR1 is GTSNPN and CDR2 SVGIG (reference sequence). The CDR3 sequence is 15 residues long. V lost 2 bases, J lost 0 bases, and 11 bases lay in between. The CDR3 sequence: CAWSPGSVSNQPQHF. The CDR3 DNA follows: TGTGCCTGGAGTCCCGGGTCGGTTAGCAATCAGCCCCAGCATTTT.

DNA of the CDR3: TGCAGCGCTAAAGAAGAGACCCAGTACTTC. This codes for CSAKEETQYF. The J gene is TRBJ2-5, the V gene TRBV29-1; the D is unclear. From germline, CDR1 is SQVTM and CDR2 ANQGSEA. The CDR3 contains 10 residues. V dropped 7 bases and J dropped 3 bases, with 6 bases sitting between them.

The chain carries TRBV6-5 and TRBJ2-7; perhaps TRBD1 as D (5 bases). The CDR3 extends over 11 amino acids. Germline-derived CDR1 and CDR2 are MNHEY and SVGAGI. V was shortened by 8 bases and J by 5 bases, with 10 bases between the two germline ends. This CDR3 reads CASRKGDEQYF. The DNA of the CDR3 is TGTGCCAGCCGGAAAGGGGACGAGCAGTACTTC.

J is TRBJ1-6 and V is TRBV6-2 or TRBV6-3; D is undetermined. With 4 bases removed from V and 7 bases from J, the gap between germline ends came to 5 bases. Germline lookup yields CDR1 MNHEY and CDR2 SVGEGT. The CDR3 has 12 residues. This CDR3 reads CASSSENSPLHF. Written as DNA, the CDR3 is TGTGCCAGCAGTTCCGAGAATTCACCCCTCCACTTT.

The gene calls are TRBV2 and TRBJ1-5; D is uncertain. CDR1 is SNHLY and CDR2 is FYNNEI in the germline V gene. Trimming pared 7 bases from V and 1 base from J, leaving 11 bases between. This CDR3 has 14 residues. CDR3 sequence: CASNPTGSNQPQHF. CDR3 in DNA: TGTGCCAGCAACCCGACGGGGAGCAATCAGCCCCAGCATTTT.

The V call is TRBV11-2, the J call TRBJ2-4, with D possibly TRBD1 on 5 matching bases. The V gene's germline CDR1 is SGHAT and CDR2 FQNNGV. V lost 3 bases and J lost 1, with 7 bases in between. This CDR3 is built from 14 residues. CDR3 coding DNA: TGTGCCAGCAGCTTGGCAGGGGCCAAAAACATTCAGTACTTC. Translation: CASSLAGAKNIQYF.

This sequence joins TRBV3-1 (or the pseudogene TRBV3-2) and TRBJ2-7; no clear D. Trimming pared 2 bases from V and 6 bases from J, leaving 8 bases between. This CDR3 is 12 amino acids long. Germline-derived CDR1 and CDR2 are LGHDT and YNNKEL (reference sequence). The CDR3, as DNA: TGTGCCAGCAGCCAATCCCTTGGCGAGCAGTACTTC. Its protein is CASSQSLGEQYF.

The chain has TRBV4-1 and TRBJ1-2; a weak D match, TRBD1 (6 bases). V dropped 0 bases and J dropped 4 bases, with 12 bases sitting between them. The CDR3 extends over 15 amino acids. CDR1 and CDR2 from the germline V gene are MGHRA and YSYEKL. CDR3 amino acids: CASSQDEGRGYGYTF. DNA for the CDR3: TGCGCCAGCAGCCAAGATGAGGGCAGGGGCTATGGCTACACCTTC.

This clone was observed a single time. The chain combines TRBV18 with TRBJ1-1; possibly TRBD1 for D (6 bases). CDR3 length: 13 amino acids. Per the germline V gene, CDR1 is KGHSH and CDR2 is LQKENI. V lost 6 bases and J 6 bases, leaving 14 bases between the germline ends. The CDR3 DNA reads as TGTGCCAGCTCCCCCGTAGGGGGGGCTGAAGCTTTCTTT. Encoded protein: CASSPVGGAEAFF.

In its sample, this clone was seen once. The CDR3 DNA is TGCGCCAGCAGCCAAAAAGCGGGAGCGGTCACAGATACGCAGTATTTT. It codes for CASSQKAGAVTDTQYF. The gene calls are TRBV4-1 and TRBJ2-3, with 8 bases fitting TRBD2. The CDR3 sequence is 16 residues long. The germline V gene has CDR1 MGHRA and CDR2 YSYEKL. V was clipped by 2 bases and J by 2 bases; unmatched bases: 6.

The rearrangement links TRBV12-3 or TRBV12-4 to TRBJ1-5, with a weak D call TRBD1 (6 bases). This CDR3 is built from 13 residues. V gave up 5 bases and J gave up 9 bases, with 14 bases separating them. CDR3 nucleotides: TGTGCCAGCAGTCCGCGGACAGTAAGGCCCCAGCATTTT. This codes for CASSPRTVRPQHF.